This TCR beta chain was profiled in a study of CD8 T cells in ankylosing spondylitis. The germline CDR1 and CDR2 sequences are LGHDT and YNNKEL (reference sequence). This CDR3 is 16 amino acids long. Trimming removed 0 bases at V and 0 bases at J, with 9 bases between. Points from the study as a whole: Matched ankylosing spondylitis synovial fluid reportedly contained a significantly enriched population of disease-linked clones. Several highly homologous variants made up a TCR beta motif, and this motif appeared characteristic of ankylosing spondylitis blood. Clones linked to disease, bearing a CD8+ phenotype, were relatively rare in peripheral blood.

TCRdb re-derived calls from the 5' RACE reads in MiXCR, one entry per CDR3 protein. The top ten hold about 0.92% of the sample, which has about 450,000 distinct CDR3 sequences, 25% to 30% seen once. This clonotype has only a few counts. The antigen remains unidentified. The rearrangement uses TRBV3-1 and TRBJ1-3, with a tentative D call TRBD1 (5 bases). Sequencing was performed on blood, either unsorted or a sorted T cell fraction (not recorded which). This clonotype originated in a male donor with ankylosing spondylitis. The CDR3 loop is CASSQDGGISGNTIYF. The CDR3 nucleotides are TGTGCCAGCAGCCAAGATGGGGGGATCTCTGGAAACACCATATATTTT.